A selection of T cell receptor beta chains follows, all from one sample in a study of blood T cell repertoires in COVID-19. Using immunoSEQ multiplex PCR, the repertoire was profiled, and TCRdb retains in-frame clones only, with some absent. The repertoire consists of around 110,000 clones, with 70% to 75% occurring once and the leading ten covering more than 0.8%. Sequences were obtained from peripheral blood. Source of these receptors: a human donor with acute or convalescent COVID-19. The donor label of this sample is uncertain. Both conserved end residues are part of each CDR3. The order of the fields is J gene, CDR3 length, D gene, clone size, V gene, CDR3 DNA, CDR3 protein. A D gene is named only where the DNA matches it firmly. Expanded clones are given a class, and other clones once, few, many or no size at all.

TRBJ1-5,15,TRBD1,-,TRBV19,TGTGCCAGTAGCCCGGACAGGGGTAACTACCAGCCCCAGCATTTT,CASSPDRGNYQPQHF
TRBJ2-7,13,TRBD2,-,TRBV3-1/TRBV3-2,TGTGCCAGCAGCCGAGGGACTATTTACGAGCAGTACTTC,CASSRGTIYEQYF
TRBJ1-3,15,TRBD1,few,TRBV20-1,TGCAGTGCTACTGAAGGACAGGGCTCTGGAAACACCATATATTTT,CSATEGQGSGNTIYF
TRBJ2-2,17,-,once,TRBV25-1,TGTGCCAGCAGTGAAGACGGGATACTAACGAACACCGGGGAGCTGTTTTTT,CASSEDGILTNTGELFF
TRBJ2-6,15,-,once,TRBV19,TGTGCCAGTAGCAAAACTCCCTCTGGGGCCAACGTCCTGACTTTC,CASSKTPSGANVLTF
TRBJ2-5,14,-,-,TRBV29-1,TGCAGCGCCCTACCTCAGGGTAGAAGAGAGACCCAGTACTTC,CSALPQGRRETQYF
TRBJ2-5,15,-,-,TRBV9,TGTGCCAGCAGCGTAGGTCCGGGGGGCTACGAGACCCAGTACTTC,CASSVGPGGYETQYF
TRBJ1-1,18,TRBD1,-,TRBV7-2,TGTGCCAGCAGCCTAGGTGGGGACAGGGGTTTGGGGAACACTGAAGCTTTCTTT,CASSLGGDRGLGNTEAFF
TRBJ1-2,13,-,-,TRBV5-6,TGTGCCAGCAGCTTGTCTGGCCTTTATGGCTACACCTTC,CASSLSGLYGYTF
TRBJ2-7,14,-,-,TRBV11-1,TGTGCCAGCAGGCGGGCCGAAAGCTCCTACGAGCAGTACTTC,CASRRAESSYEQYF
TRBJ1-5,16,TRBD1,-,TRBV6-1,TGTGCCAGCAGTGAAGTTTGGACAGGGGCAAGTCAGCCCCAGCATTTT,CASSEVWTGASQPQHF
TRBJ2-4,18,-,-,TRBV5-1,TGCGCCAGCAGCTTGGCCAATTGGACACCTCTAGCCAAAAACATTCAGTACTTC,CASSLANWTPLAKNIQYF
TRBJ1-2,16,-,-,TRBV5-8,TGTGCCAGCAGCCCACCCGGAGGGTCGGTAGTCCTTGGCTACACCTTC,CASSPPGGSVVLGYTF
TRBJ2-5,16,-,-,TRBV4-2,TGTGCCAGCAGCCAGAATGAGGGGGATACTCAAGAGACCCAGTACTTC,CASSQNEGDTQETQYF
TRBJ2-7,13,TRBD1,-,TRBV29-1,TGCAGCGTTAGAGGACAGGGGGCCGGAGAGCAGTACTTC,CSVRGQGAGEQYF
TRBJ1-3,14,-,-,TRBV19,TGTGCCAGTAGTATTTCTACGGTTGGAAACACCATATATTTT,CASSISTVGNTIYF
TRBJ2-1,15,TRBD2,-,TRBV4-1,TGCGCCAGCAGCCACCCGGGGGGAAAGGAACTAGAGCAGTTCTTC,CASSHPGGKELEQFF
TRBJ1-4,19,-,-,TRBV1,TGCACCAGCAGCCAAGAGTTACAGGGGGTCGGGAGGTCTAATGAAAAACTGTTTTTT,CTSSQELQGVGRSNEKLFF
TRBJ2-2,17,TRBD1,-,TRBV7-9,TGTGCCAGCAGCTTAGCGTTAACAGGGGGCAACACCGGGGAGCTGTTTTTT,CASSLALTGGNTGELFF
TRBJ2-3,14,TRBD2,-,TRBV7-2,TGTGCCAGCAGCTTAGGGACTAGCGCTGATACGCAGTATTTT,CASSLGTSADTQYF
TRBJ1-1,15,-,-,TRBV6-1,TGTGCCAGCAGTGAAGGGGGCCGGCGTTACACTGAAGCTTTCTTT,CASSEGGRRYTEAFF
TRBJ2-1,16,TRBD2,-,TRBV28,TGTGCCAGCAGTGGGGGCACTAGCGGTGGGTACAATGAGCAGTTCTTC,CASSGGTSGGYNEQFF
TRBJ2-1,17,TRBD2,-,TRBV28,TGTGCCAGCAGTTCCCCCAGGGGGGAGCGGGGGGTCAATGAGCAGTTCTTC,CASSSPRGERGVNEQFF
TRBJ2-7,14,-,-,TRBV18,TGTGCCAGCTCACCGTCTCGGGGACTCTACGAGCAGTACTTC,CASSPSRGLYEQYF
TRBJ2-2,17,TRBD2,-,TRBV3-1/TRBV3-2,TGTGCCAGCAGCCAAGATCGATGGGGGGGGAACACCGGGGAGCTGTTTTTT,CASSQDRWGGNTGELFF
TRBJ2-1,11,-,-,TRBV20-1,TGCAGTGCCGCAGGGTACAATGAGCAGTTCTTC,CSAAGYNEQFF
TRBJ1-3,15,-,many,TRBV5-1,TGCGCCAGCAGCTTGGCCTACCAATCTGGAAACACCATATATTTT,CASSLAYQSGNTIYF
TRBJ2-3,22,-,-,TRBV12-2,TGTGCAAGTCGCTCTCTAGGGATGCAGGGGGCGCTTCCTTTCTTTTCCACAGATACGCAGTATTTT,CASRSLGMQGALPFFSTDTQYF
TRBJ2-3,13,TRBD1,once,TRBV2,TGTGCCAGCCGGACAGGGAGCACAGATACGCAGTATTTT,CASRTGSTDTQYF
TRBJ2-1,16,-,-,TRBV5-1,TGCGCCAGCAGACCCTCTAGCGAACAAAGCTACAATGAGCAGTTCTTC,CASRPSSEQSYNEQFF
TRBJ2-5,13,-,-,TRBV6-5,TGTGCCAGCAGAGCTTCAGGGTTTGAAACCCAGTACTTC,CASRASGFETQYF
TRBJ1-5,13,-,-,TRBV5-1,TGCGCCAGCAGGGAAGGGGTCAATCAGCCCCAGCATTTT,CASREGVNQPQHF
TRBJ1-3,20,TRBD1,-,TRBV2,TGTGCCAGCAGTGAAACCTTTCTGGGACAGGGACAGGGGTATGGAAACACCATATATTTT,CASSETFLGQGQGYGNTIYF
TRBJ2-3,18,TRBD2,once,TRBV7-3,TGTGCCAGCAGCTTAACGGCTTCGCTTAGCGGGGGGACAGATACGCAGTATTTT,CASSLTASLSGGTDTQYF
TRBJ1-6,16,TRBD1,-,TRBV7-9,TGTGCCAGCAGCTTATCCAATGGACAGGCAAATTCACCCCTCCACTTT,CASSLSNGQANSPLHF
TRBJ1-2,15,-,-,TRBV9,TGTGCCAGCAGCGAGAGCAGGGCCTCTAACTATGGCTACACCTTC,CASSESRASNYGYTF
TRBJ2-7,14,TRBD1,once,TRBV5-8,TGTGCCAGCAGTCGCGCCGGGACAGGGTGGGAGCAGTACTTC,CASSRAGTGWEQYF
TRBJ1-1,14,TRBD1,few,TRBV6-5,TGTGCCAGCAGGCCGGGACAGGGGGTGACTGAAGCTTTCTTT,CASRPGQGVTEAFF
TRBJ2-4,16,TRBD2,once,TRBV30,TGTGCCTGGAGTAAGGGACTAGCGGGGGGGGGTGACATTCAGTACTTC,CAWSKGLAGGGDIQYF
TRBJ2-1,15,-,few,TRBV7-8,TGTGCCAGCAGCTTAAAAGGGGAAAGCTACAATGAGCAGTTCTTC,CASSLKGESYNEQFF
TRBJ1-2,14,-,-,TRBV7-9,TGTGCCAGCACCCTCGGTCAGAGGGTGGAGGGCTACACCTTC,CASTLGQRVEGYTF
TRBJ1-4,16,TRBD1,-,TRBV7-9,TGTGCCAGCAGCCTTCGACAGGGGAGGCGAAGTGAAAAACTGTTTTTT,CASSLRQGRRSEKLFF
TRBJ1-6,12,-,-,TRBV5-6,TGTGCCAGCAGCTTGAATCCATCACCCCTCCACTTT,CASSLNPSPLHF
TRBJ1-2,13,-,-,TRBV5-4,TGTGCCAGCAGCTTGGGTACTAACTATGGCTACACCTTC,CASSLGTNYGYTF
TRBJ1-5,16,-,-,TRBV5-8,TGTGCCAGCAGCTTTCTGGGCGCCGACCCGAATCAGCCCCAGCATTTT,CASSFLGADPNQPQHF